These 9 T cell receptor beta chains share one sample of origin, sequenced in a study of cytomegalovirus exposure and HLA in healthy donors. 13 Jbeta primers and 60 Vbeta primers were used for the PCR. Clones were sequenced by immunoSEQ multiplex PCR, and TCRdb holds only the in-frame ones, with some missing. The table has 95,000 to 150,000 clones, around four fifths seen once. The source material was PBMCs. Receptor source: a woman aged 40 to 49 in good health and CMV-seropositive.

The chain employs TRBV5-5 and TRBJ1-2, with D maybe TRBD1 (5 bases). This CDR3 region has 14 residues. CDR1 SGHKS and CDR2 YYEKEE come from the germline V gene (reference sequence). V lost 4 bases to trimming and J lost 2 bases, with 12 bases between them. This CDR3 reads CASSPEGRNYGYTF. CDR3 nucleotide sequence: TGTGCCAGCAGCCCGGAGGGACGGAACTATGGCTACACCTTC.

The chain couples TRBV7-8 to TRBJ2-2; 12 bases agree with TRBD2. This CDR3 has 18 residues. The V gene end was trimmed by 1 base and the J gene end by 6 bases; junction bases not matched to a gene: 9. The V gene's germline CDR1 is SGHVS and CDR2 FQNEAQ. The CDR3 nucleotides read TGTGCCAGCAGCTTAGTACGGCTAGCGGGAGGGCCGGCCGGGGAGCTGTTTTTT. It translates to CASSLVRLAGGPAGELFF.

The CDR3: CASSFEGTSGHEQYF. The CDR3 nucleotides read TGTGCCAGCAGCTTTGAAGGGACTAGCGGCCACGAGCAGTACTTC. The gene calls are TRBV7-9 and TRBJ2-7; 11 nucleotides align to TRBD2. V trimming: 3 bases; J trimming: 5 bases; junction bases outside the gene matches: 6. Looked up from germline, CDR1 is SEHNR and CDR2 is FQNEAQ (reference sequence). This CDR3 region has 15 residues.

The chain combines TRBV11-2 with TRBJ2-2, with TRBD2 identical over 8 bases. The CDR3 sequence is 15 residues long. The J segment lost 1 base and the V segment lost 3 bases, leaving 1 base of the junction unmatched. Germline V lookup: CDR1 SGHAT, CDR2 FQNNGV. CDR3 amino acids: CASSLTSVNTGELFF. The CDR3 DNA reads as TGTGCCAGCAGCTTGACTAGCGTGAACACCGGGGAGCTGTTTTTT.

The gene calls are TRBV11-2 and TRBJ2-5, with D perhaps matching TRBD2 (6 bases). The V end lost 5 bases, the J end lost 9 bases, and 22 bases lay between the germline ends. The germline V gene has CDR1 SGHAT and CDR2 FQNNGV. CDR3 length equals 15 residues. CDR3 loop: CASSPWGTGGVAQYF. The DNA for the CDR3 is TGTGCCAGCAGCCCCTGGGGGACCGGCGGGGTCGCCCAGTACTTC.

Here the CDR3 reads CASTLGSTGELFF. As DNA, the CDR3 is TGCGCCAGCACCCTGGGGAGCACCGGGGAGCTGTTTTTT. This chain joins TRBV4-1 and TRBJ2-2, with D possibly TRBD2 on 5 matching bases. Germline CDR1 and CDR2: MGHRA and YSYEKL. The CDR3 sequence is 13 residues long. Trimming removed 7 bases at V and 4 bases at J, with 10 bases between.

The CDR3 DNA is TGTGCCAGCAGCTTAAGGACGGTCAGGGTTCCTGAAGCTTTCTTT. Protein product: CASSLRTVRVPEAFF. The rearrangement joins TRBV13 to TRBJ1-1, with a tentative D call TRBD1 (5 bases). CDR3 size: 15 residues. The V end lost 2 bases, the J end lost 6 bases, and 16 bases lay between the germline ends. Germline values: CDR1 PRHDT, CDR2 FYEKMQ (reference sequence). Variable domain in full (rest from reference TRBV13 and TRBJ1-1): AAGVIQSPRHLIKEKRETATLKCYPIPRHDTVYWYQQGPGQDPQFLISFYEKMQSDKGSIPDRFSAQQFSDYHSELNMSSLELGDSALYFCASSLRTVRVPEAFFGQGTRLTVV.

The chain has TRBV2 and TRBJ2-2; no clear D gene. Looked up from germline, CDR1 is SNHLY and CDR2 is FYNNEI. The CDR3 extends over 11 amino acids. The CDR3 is CARGLRGELFF. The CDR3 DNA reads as TGTGCTCGAGGTCTCCGGGGGGAGCTGTTTTTT.

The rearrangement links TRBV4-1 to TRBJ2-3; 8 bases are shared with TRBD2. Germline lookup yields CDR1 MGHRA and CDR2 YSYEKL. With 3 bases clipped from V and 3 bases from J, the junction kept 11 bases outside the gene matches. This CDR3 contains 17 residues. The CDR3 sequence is CASSQSRGGSGTDTQYF. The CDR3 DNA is TGCGCCAGCAGCCAGAGCCGCGGGGGGTCGGGTACAGATACGCAGTATTTT.